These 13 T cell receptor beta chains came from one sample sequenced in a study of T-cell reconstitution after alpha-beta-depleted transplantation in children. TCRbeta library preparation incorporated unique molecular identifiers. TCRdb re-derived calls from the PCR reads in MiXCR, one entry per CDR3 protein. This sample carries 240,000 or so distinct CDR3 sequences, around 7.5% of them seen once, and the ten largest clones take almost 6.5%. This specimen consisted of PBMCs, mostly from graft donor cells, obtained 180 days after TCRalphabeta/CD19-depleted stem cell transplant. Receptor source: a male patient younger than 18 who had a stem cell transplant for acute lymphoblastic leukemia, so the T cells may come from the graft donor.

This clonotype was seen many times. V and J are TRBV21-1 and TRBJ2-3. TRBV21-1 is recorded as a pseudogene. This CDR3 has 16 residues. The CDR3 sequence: CASSKEGRARTDTQYF. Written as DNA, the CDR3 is TGTGCCAGCAGCAAAGAAGGCCGAGCGCGTACAGATACGCAGTATTTT.

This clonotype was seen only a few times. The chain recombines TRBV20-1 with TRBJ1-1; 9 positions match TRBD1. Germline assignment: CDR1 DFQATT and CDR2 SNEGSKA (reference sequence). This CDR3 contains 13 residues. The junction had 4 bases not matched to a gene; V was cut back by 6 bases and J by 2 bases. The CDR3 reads CSARTGANTEAFF. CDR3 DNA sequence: TGCAGTGCGCGGACAGGGGCAAACACTGAAGCTTTCTTT.

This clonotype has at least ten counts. DNA of the CDR3: TGTGCCATCAGGACGACAGGGGGTAGGAACTATGGCTACACCTTC. This encodes CAIRTTGGRNYGYTF. The rearrangement joins TRBV10-3 to TRBJ1-2; 9 bases fit TRBD1. Germline-derived CDR1 and CDR2 are ENHRY and SYGVKD. The junction had 7 bases not matched to a gene; V was cut back by 6 bases and J by 2 bases. The CDR3 sequence is 15 residues long.

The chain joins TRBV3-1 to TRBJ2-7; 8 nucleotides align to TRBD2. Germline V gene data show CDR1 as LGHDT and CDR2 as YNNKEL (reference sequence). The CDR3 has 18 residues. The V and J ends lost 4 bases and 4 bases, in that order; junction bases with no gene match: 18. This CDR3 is CASSPSSGSGGKIYEQYF. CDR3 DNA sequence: TGTGCCAGCAGCCCTTCCAGCGGGAGTGGGGGTAAGATATACGAGCAGTACTTC.

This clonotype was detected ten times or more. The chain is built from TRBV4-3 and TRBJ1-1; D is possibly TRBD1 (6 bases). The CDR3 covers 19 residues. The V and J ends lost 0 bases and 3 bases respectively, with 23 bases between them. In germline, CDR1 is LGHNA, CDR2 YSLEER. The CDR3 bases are TGCGCCAGCAGCCAAGATAGGGGGTCAGGGGACGAATTTTACACTGAAGCTTTCTTT. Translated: CASSQDRGSGDEFYTEAFF.

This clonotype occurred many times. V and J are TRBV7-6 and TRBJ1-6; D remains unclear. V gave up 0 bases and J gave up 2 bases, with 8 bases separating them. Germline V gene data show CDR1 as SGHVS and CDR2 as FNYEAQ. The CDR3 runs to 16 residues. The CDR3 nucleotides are TGTGCCAGCAGCTTAGCGGTGGACGCCTATAATTCACCCCTCCACTTT. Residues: CASSLAVDAYNSPLHF.

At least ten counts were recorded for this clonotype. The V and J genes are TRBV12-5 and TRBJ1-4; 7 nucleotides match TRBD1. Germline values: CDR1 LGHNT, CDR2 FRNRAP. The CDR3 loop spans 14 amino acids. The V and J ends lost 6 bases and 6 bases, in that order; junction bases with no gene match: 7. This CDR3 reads CASGSGTVDEKLFF. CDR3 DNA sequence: TGTGCTAGTGGATCCGGGACAGTGGATGAAAAACTGTTTTTT.

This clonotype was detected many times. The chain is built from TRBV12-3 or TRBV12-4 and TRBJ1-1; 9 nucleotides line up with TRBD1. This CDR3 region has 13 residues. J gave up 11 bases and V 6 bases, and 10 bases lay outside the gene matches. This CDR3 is CASSLRTGEDAFF. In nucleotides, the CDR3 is TGTGCCAGCAGCCTTCGGACAGGGGAGGATGCTTTCTTT.

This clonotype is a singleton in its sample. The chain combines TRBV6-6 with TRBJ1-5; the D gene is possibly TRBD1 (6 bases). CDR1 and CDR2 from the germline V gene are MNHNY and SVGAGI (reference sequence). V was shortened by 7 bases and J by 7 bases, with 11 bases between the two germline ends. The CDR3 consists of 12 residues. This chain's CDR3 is CASTLGGQPQHF. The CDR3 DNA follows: TGTGCCAGCACCCTCGGGGGCCAGCCCCAGCATTTT.

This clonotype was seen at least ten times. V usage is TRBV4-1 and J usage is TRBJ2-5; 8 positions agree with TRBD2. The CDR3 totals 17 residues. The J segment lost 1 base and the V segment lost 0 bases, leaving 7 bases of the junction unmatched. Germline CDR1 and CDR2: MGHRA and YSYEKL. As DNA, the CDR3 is TGCGCCAGCAGCCAAGATCCTGCGGGAGGCCTCCAAGAGACCCAGTACTTC. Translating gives CASSQDPAGGLQETQYF.

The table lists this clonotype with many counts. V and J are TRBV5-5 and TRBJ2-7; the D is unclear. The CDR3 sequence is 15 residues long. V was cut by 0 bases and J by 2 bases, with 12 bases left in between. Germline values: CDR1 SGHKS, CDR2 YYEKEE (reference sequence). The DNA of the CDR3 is TGTGCCAGCAGCTTGGAGGCCCCTGGCCCCTACGAGCAGTACTTC. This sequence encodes CASSLEAPGPYEQYF.

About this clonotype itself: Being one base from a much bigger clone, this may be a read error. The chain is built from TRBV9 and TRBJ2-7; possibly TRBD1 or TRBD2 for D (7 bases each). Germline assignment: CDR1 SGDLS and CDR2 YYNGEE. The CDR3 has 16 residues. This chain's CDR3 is CASSSGPSQGDYEQHF. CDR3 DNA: TGTGCCAGCAGCTCCGGACCATCCCAGGGGGACTACGAGCAGCACTTC.

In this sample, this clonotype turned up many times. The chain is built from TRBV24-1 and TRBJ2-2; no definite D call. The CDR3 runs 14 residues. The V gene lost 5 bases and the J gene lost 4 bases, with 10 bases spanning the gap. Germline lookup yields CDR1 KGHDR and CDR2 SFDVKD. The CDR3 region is CATSGTVVTGELFF. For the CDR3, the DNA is TGTGCCACCAGTGGCACCGTGGTCACCGGGGAGCTGTTTTTT.